This TCR beta chain comes out of a study of T cell responses to AZD1222 COVID-19 vaccine (dated by TCRdb to the early 2020s). Regarding the complete study: AZD1222 recipients with second doses at about 4 weeks or about 12 weeks were pooled, because spike-specific TCR depth and breadth did not differ between schedules. A total of more than 230 trial participants underwent TCR sequencing, of whom approximately 200 had received two doses of AZD1222 and some 26 had received two doses of the MenACWY control vaccine. Trial participants were enrolled by age into 18-55, 56-69 and 70-plus year subgroups, with approximately 150, 30 and 60 TCR-sequenced participants respectively.

What the study reported, not specific to this receptor: Because no day 14 peak-response samples were available, the repertoires could be characterized only after the peak T cell response. In the small 56-69-year group, the increase in depth fell short of significance, most likely because of low power. Epitopes outside the regions mutated in the B.1.351 and B.1.1.7 variants were reportedly recognized by nearly half of the unique spike-specific TCRs. Participants were mostly white British, with more females than males. The authors suggested clonal diversity may have been underestimated. Conclusions about previously exposed vaccinees were limited because only six AZD1222 recipients were SARS-CoV-2 seropositive at baseline. The vaccine-associated CD4 TCRs covered the entire spike protein, and the dominant responses fell in regions 160-218 and 743-854. A significant rise in spike-specific TCR breadth and depth was observed after two AZD1222 doses relative to day 0 and relative to MenACWY recipients.

The germline V gene supplies CDR1 KGHSH and CDR2 LQKENI. The CDR3 has 13 amino acids, counting the end cysteine and phenylalanine. Only the CDR3 DNA stays, 39 bases, in frame from base 1. Relative to germline, V is 3 bases shorter and J is 2 bases shorter, with 8 bases between their ends. A remark on this clone: There is no known antigen for this receptor. No clone much larger than this one lies a single base away; base qualities are absent. Other DNA sequences in this sample translate to the same CDR3.

In the paper's terms, the time point label means: baseline before first vaccination. Vaccinee samples came from UK trials COV001 and COV002, including a single-blind randomized controlled phase 2/3 trial of AZD1222 (ChAdOx1 nCoV-19) in healthy adults. For TCRbeta chain sequencing, PBMC samples from trial participants were taken at day 0 and at day 28 after the second dose. The CDR3 regions of human TCRbeta chains were subjected to immunosequencing. Processing in the source paper ran as follows. Repertoire TCRs were matched against a reference library of SARS-CoV-2-specific TCRs generated with the MIRA antigen-specificity platform. Breadth meant the fraction of unique TCRs that were SARS-CoV-2-associated, whereas depth meant the fraction of total T cells that were SARS-CoV-2-associated. Using the MIRA data, each spike-specific TCR was assigned both to the spike region to which the TCR was reactive and to a CD4 or CD8 class. Log10-transformed breadth and depth values were compared by one-way ANOVA with Sidak's multiple comparisons tests. Held by TCRdb, this immuneACCESS table contains in-frame sequences only and omits some clones. Under half of the omission traces to an unresolved V gene where checked; the cause of the rest is unknown. D and trimming come from the DNA, and the V and J calls and clone size come from that table. This sample comprises about 150,000 clones, 85% to 95% of them detected only once. In total, the top ten clones hold under 2.5% of the sample.

The receptor was isolated from an adult in good health. The receptor chain draws on TRBV18 and TRBJ2-7; a confident D gene designation cannot be given. The sequencing used peripheral blood, collected on day 0 of AZD1222 vaccination. CDR3 reads: CASSPPGTYEQYF. The DNA sequence is given as TGTGCCAGCTCACCTCCTGGGACCTACGAGCAGTACTTC.